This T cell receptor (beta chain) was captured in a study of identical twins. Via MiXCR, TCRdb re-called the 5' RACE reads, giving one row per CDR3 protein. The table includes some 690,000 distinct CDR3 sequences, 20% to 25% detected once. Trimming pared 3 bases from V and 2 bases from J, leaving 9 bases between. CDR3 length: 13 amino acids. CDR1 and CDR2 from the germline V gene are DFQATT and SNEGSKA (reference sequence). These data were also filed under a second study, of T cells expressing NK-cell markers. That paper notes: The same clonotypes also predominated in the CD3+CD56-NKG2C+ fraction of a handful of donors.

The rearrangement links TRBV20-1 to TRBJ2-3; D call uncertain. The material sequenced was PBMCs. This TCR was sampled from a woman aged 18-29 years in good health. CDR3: CSAREEFTDTQYF. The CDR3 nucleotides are TGCAGTGCTAGGGAAGAGTTCACAGATACGCAGTATTTT.